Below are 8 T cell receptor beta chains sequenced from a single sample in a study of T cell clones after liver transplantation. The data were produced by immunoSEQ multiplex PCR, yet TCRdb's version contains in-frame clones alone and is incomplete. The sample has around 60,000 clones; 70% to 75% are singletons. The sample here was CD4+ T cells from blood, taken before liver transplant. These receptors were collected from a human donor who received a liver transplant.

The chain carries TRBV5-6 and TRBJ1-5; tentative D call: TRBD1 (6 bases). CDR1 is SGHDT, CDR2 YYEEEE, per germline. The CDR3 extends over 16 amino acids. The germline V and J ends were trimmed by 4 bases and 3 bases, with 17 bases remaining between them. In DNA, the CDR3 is TGTGCCAGCAGCCGATCTCAAGGGACACTCAATCAGCCCCAGCATTTT. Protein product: CASSRSQGTLNQPQHF.

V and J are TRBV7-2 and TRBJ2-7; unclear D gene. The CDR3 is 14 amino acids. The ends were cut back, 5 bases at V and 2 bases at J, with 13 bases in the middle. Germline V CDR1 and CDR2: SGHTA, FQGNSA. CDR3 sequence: CASSQIAGTYEQYF. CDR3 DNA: TGTGCCAGCAGCCAAATTGCAGGAACCTACGAGCAGTACTTC.

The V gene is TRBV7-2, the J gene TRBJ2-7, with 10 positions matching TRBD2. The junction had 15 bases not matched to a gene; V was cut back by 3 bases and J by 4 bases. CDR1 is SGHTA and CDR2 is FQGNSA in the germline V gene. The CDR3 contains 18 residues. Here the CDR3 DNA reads TGTGCCAGCAGCTTGGCGAGGGGAGCGGGGGGGGTTCTGTACGAGCAGTACTTC. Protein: CASSLARGAGGVLYEQYF. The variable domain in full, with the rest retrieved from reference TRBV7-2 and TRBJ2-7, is GAGVSQSPSNKVTEKGKDVELRCDPISGHTALYWYRQSLGQGLEFLIYFQGNSAPDKSGLPSDRFSAERTGGSVSTLTIQRTQQEDSAVYLCASSLARGAGGVLYEQYFGPGTRLTVT.

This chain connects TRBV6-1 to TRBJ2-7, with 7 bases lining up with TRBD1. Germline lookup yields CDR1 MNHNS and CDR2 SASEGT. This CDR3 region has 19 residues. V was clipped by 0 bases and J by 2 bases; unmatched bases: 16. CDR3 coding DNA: TGTGCCAGCAGTGAAGCGATCGACGGTACAGGGGATATCGCCTACGAGCAGTACTTC. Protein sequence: CASSEAIDGTGDIAYEQYF.

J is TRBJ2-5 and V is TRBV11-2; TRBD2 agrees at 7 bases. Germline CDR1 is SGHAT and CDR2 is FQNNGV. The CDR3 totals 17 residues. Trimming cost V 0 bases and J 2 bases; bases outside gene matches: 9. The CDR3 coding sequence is TGTGCCAGCAGCTTAGAGTCGACTAGCCTTCCGCAAGAGACCCAGTACTTC. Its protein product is CASSLESTSLPQETQYF.

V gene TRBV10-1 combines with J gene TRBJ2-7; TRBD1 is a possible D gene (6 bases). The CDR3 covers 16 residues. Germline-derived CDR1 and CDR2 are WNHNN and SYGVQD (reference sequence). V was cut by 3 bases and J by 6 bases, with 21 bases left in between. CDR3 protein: CASSDPTGPRAGEQYF. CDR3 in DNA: TGCGCCAGCAGTGACCCGACAGGACCCCGCGCGGGCGAGCAGTACTTC.

The CDR3, as DNA: TGTGCCAGCAGCAACTCTGGGGCCAACGTCCTGACTTTC. Its protein product is CASSNSGANVLTF. This chain connects TRBV2 to TRBJ2-6; D not resolved. CDR3 length: 13 amino acids. Deletions cut 6 bases from V and 0 bases from J, with 3 bases between. In germline, CDR1 is SNHLY, CDR2 FYNNEI.

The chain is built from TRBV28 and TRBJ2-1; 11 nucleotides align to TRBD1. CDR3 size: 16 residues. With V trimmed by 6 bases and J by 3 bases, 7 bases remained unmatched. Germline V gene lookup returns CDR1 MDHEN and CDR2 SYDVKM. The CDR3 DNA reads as TGTGCCAGCAGAACAGCCGGGACAGGGGGCTACAATGAGCAGTTCTTC. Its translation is CASRTAGTGGYNEQFF.